The next 24 T cell receptor beta chains were all read from a single sample in a study of T cell repertoires in cytomegalovirus infection. TCRdb independently ran MiXCR on the reads; one entry per CDR3 protein. The sample lists about 530,000 distinct CDR3 sequences; approximately 26% were seen once. The sequenced sample consisted of PBMCs. All receptors come from a human donor in good health (CMV status not recorded). Some clones in this sample may be carry-over from other donors' samples.

The V and J genes are TRBV20-1 and TRBJ2-7; no clear D gene. There are 14 residues in the CDR3. V was clipped by 1 base and J by 0 bases, with 10 bases between them. Germline CDR1 reads DFQATT; CDR2 reads SNEGSKA (reference sequence). The CDR3 loop is CSARGTPVSYEQYF. The CDR3 nucleotides are TGCAGTGCTAGAGGGACGCCAGTCTCCTACGAGCAGTACTTC.

The chain joins TRBV7-2 to TRBJ2-7; 8 bases line up with TRBD1. The trim removed 5 bases at V and 4 bases at J, leaving 7 bases unmatched. The CDR3 is 14 amino acids. Germline CDR1 reads SGHTA; CDR2 reads FQGNSA. CDR3 region: CASSAQGEGYEQYF. DNA for the CDR3: TGTGCCAGCAGCGCACAGGGGGAAGGTTACGAGCAGTACTTC.

The V gene is TRBV10-3, the J gene TRBJ2-5, with D perhaps being TRBD1 or TRBD2 (6 bases each). Per germline, CDR1 ENHRY and CDR2 SYGVKD. This CDR3 has 13 amino acids. Between the trimmed V and J ends, which lost 8 bases and 3 bases, there was a span of 13 bases. CDR3 protein: CAIRGQREETQYF. The CDR3 DNA is TGTGCCATCCGGGGGCAGCGGGAAGAGACCCAGTACTTC.

This chain joins TRBV12-5 and TRBJ1-2; D is unresolved. V lost 1 base and J lost 1, with 4 bases in between. The CDR3 totals 13 residues. Germline V gene data show CDR1 as LGHNT and CDR2 as FRNRAP. CDR3 sequence reads: CASGLGNNYGYTF. CDR3 nucleotide sequence: TGTGCTAGTGGTTTGGGCAATAACTATGGCTACACCTTC. The full variable domain, completed using reference TRBV12-5 and TRBJ1-2, is DARVTQTPRHKVTEMGQEVTMRCQPILGHNTVFWYRQTMMQGLELLAYFRNRAPLDDSGMPKDRFSAEMPDATLATLKIQPSEPRDSAVYFCASGLGNNYGYTFGSGTRLTVV.

This clonotype was counted between two and nine times. The CDR3 spells CSVESTVNYGYTF. CDR3 DNA: TGCAGCGTTGAATCGACAGTTAACTATGGCTACACCTTC. This chain uses TRBV29-1 with TRBJ1-2; perhaps TRBD1 as D (5 bases). V lost 2 bases, J lost 1 base, and 8 bases lay in between. CDR3 size: 13 residues. Germline V CDR1 and CDR2: SQVTM, ANQGSEA.

This clonotype has a single count. This chain joins TRBV19 and TRBJ2-1, with D tentatively TRBD1 or TRBD2 (5 bases each). Trimming stripped 8 bases from V and 5 bases from J, with 16 bases between. The CDR3 has 14 residues. In germline, CDR1 is LNHDA, CDR2 SQIVND (reference sequence). CDR3 region: CASLGGIQNNEQFF. The CDR3 nucleotides are TGTGCCAGTCTTGGGGGAATTCAAAACAATGAGCAGTTCTTC.

The CDR3 bases are TGTGCCAGCAGCCTCCAAGTGGGCCCCCTCGAGCAGTACTTC. Translated, it gives CASSLQVGPLEQYF. The chain recombines TRBV7-2 with TRBJ2-7, with D uncertain. V lost 5 bases to trimming and J lost 6 bases, with 17 bases between them. In germline, CDR1 is SGHTA, CDR2 FQGNSA. This CDR3 region has 14 residues.

This clonotype was found many times. This chain connects TRBV12-3 or TRBV12-4 to TRBJ1-1; D is undetermined. The CDR3 length is 13 residues. V shed 4 bases and J shed 1 base, with 7 bases lying between them. CDR3 coding DNA: TGTGCCAGCAGTTCCACGTCGAACACTGAAGCTTTCTTT. It encodes CASSSTSNTEAFF.

The chain combines TRBV7-2 with TRBJ1-5; 7 nucleotides match TRBD1. The length of the CDR3 is 14 residues. Germline V gene lookup returns CDR1 SGHTA and CDR2 FQGNSA. V gave up 5 bases and J gave up 7 bases; unmatched junction bases: 8. The DNA for the CDR3 is TGTGCCAGCAGCGAGAGGGACAGTACACAGCCCCAGCATTTT. Translated: CASSERDSTQPQHF.

This clonotype was found many times. V gene TRBV7-2 combines with J gene TRBJ2-1; 12 bases line up with TRBD2. V lost 5 bases, J lost 5 bases, and 1 base stayed unmatched. This CDR3 is built from 14 residues. CDR1 is SGHTA, CDR2 FQGNSA, per germline. CDR3 sequence (DNA): TGTGCCAGCAGCCGGACTAGCGGGAACAATGAGCAGTTCTTC. This translates into CASSRTSGNNEQFF.

The chain recombines TRBV12-3 or TRBV12-4 with TRBJ2-7, with a tentative D call TRBD1 (5 bases). This CDR3 region has 14 residues. V was shortened by 2 bases and J by 3 bases, with 11 bases between the two germline ends. The CDR3, as DNA: TGTGCCAGCAGTTTATCCCCCAGGGACTACGAGCAGTACTTC. Protein product: CASSLSPRDYEQYF.

The sample holds a few counts of this clonotype. This chain uses TRBV11-3 with TRBJ2-1; 10 bases agree with TRBD2. The CDR3 totals 17 residues. The germline gives CDR1 SGHNT, CDR2 YENEEA. V dropped 3 bases and J dropped 6; count of bases not matched to a gene: 11. CDR3: CASSLTQGPSGSNEQFF. DNA for the CDR3: TGTGCCAGCAGCTTGACCCAAGGCCCTAGCGGGAGCAATGAGCAGTTCTTC.

Comment on this clonotype: This could be a read error, since a much larger clone is one nucleotide away. This sequence joins TRBV7-3 and TRBJ2-1, with D perhaps given as TRBD1 or TRBD2 (7 bases each). The CDR3 covers 16 residues. Germline loops: CDR1 SGHTA, CDR2 FQGTGA. For the CDR3, the DNA is TGTGCCAGCAGCTCCCCGGGAGGAAGGGGGCTTGCTGAGCAGTCCTTC. This gives the protein CASSSPGGRGLAEQSF.

The rearrangement links TRBV12-3 or TRBV12-4 to TRBJ1-1, with no clear D. The CDR3 has 14 residues. V was pared by 3 bases and J by 2 bases, with 10 bases between. Written as DNA, the CDR3 is TGTGCCAGCAGTTTCTTCGGCTTTAACACTGAAGCTTTCTTT. This encodes CASSFFGFNTEAFF.

The V and J genes are TRBV19 and TRBJ2-3; no firm D call. V was shortened by 0 bases and J by 0 bases, with 10 bases between the two germline ends. The germline V gene encodes CDR1 LNHDA and CDR2 SQIVND (reference sequence). This CDR3 contains 16 residues. This CDR3 reads CASSIDISSSTDTQYF. Written as DNA, the CDR3 is TGTGCCAGTAGTATAGATATTAGCAGTAGCACAGATACGCAGTATTTT.

This clonotype was counted between two and nine times. V is TRBV12-3 or TRBV12-4 and J is TRBJ2-2, with D perhaps matching TRBD2 (6 bases). Trimming shortened V by 3 bases and J by 0 bases, and 11 bases separated the two germline ends. The CDR3 is 16 residues long. CDR3 residues: CASSFGAGSNTGELFF. CDR3 nucleotide sequence: TGTGCCAGCAGTTTTGGGGCGGGATCGAACACCGGGGAGCTGTTTTTT.

This clonotype was counted only a few times. V gene TRBV7-2 combines with J gene TRBJ2-7; tentatively, D is TRBD1 (6 bases). The germline gives CDR1 SGHTA, CDR2 FQGNSA. V was trimmed by 7 bases and J by 2 bases, leaving 21 bases between them. This CDR3 is 16 amino acids long. In nucleotides, the CDR3 is TGTGCCAGCACCCAATACCCCGGGACACATCCCTACGAGCAGTACTTC. It is translated as CASTQYPGTHPYEQYF.

In this sample, this clonotype turned up a few times. The chain recombines TRBV5-6 with TRBJ1-4; 10 positions agree with TRBD1. CDR1 is SGHDT, CDR2 YYEEEE, per germline. J was trimmed by 3 bases and V by 4 bases; bases with no gene match: 6. The CDR3 is 16 residues long. The CDR3 region is CASSDRDRGSNEKLFF. CDR3 bases: TGTGCCAGCAGCGACCGGGACAGGGGATCTAATGAAAAACTGTTTTTT.

This sequence joins TRBV6-2 or TRBV6-3 and TRBJ1-1; TRBD1 is a possible D gene (5 bases). This CDR3 comprises 18 residues. Deletions cut 2 bases from V and 0 bases from J, with 19 bases between. From germline, CDR1 is MNHEY and CDR2 SVGEGT. CDR3 sequence (DNA): TGTGCCAGCAGTTACCTACTCCTCGGGACCCTTTTGAACACTGAAGCTTTCTTT. This sequence encodes CASSYLLLGTLLNTEAFF.

The gene calls are TRBV6-2 or TRBV6-3 and TRBJ2-5; 8 bases align to TRBD2. After removal of 4 bases from V and 5 bases from J, the junction contained 9 bases not matched to a gene. Germline CDR1 reads MNHEY; CDR2 reads SVGEGT. The CDR3 runs to 15 residues. The CDR3 DNA reads as TGTGCCAGCAGTTCTCCCCCCCGCGGGAGGGAGACCCAGTACTTC. Amino acid sequence: CASSSPPRGRETQYF.

The CDR3 region has the DNA TGTGCCAGCAGTTACAGGGTTGGGGAGACCCAGTACTTC. Its protein product is CASSYRVGETQYF. The V gene is TRBV6-5, the J gene TRBJ2-5; D is undetermined. The CDR3 contains 13 residues. CDR1 and CDR2 (germline): MNHEY, SVGAGI. V dropped 2 bases and J dropped 5 bases, with 9 bases sitting between them.

This clonotype has only a few counts. The V call is TRBV28, the J call TRBJ2-3; D call uncertain. This CDR3 comprises 14 residues. Trimming stripped 5 bases from V and 2 bases from J, with 11 bases between. Per germline, CDR1 MDHEN and CDR2 SYDVKM. The CDR3 sequence is CASSRGGTTDTQYF. CDR3 nucleotide sequence: TGTGCCAGCAGTCGAGGTGGCACCACAGATACGCAGTATTTT.

The chain joins TRBV14 to TRBJ1-1; D gene uncertain. The length of the CDR3 is 14 residues. Between the trimmed V and J ends, which lost 1 base and 5 bases, there was a span of 11 bases. CDR1 is SGHDN, CDR2 FVKESK, per germline. CDR3 sequence (DNA): TGTGCCAGCAGCCAAGGACGCCCGAGGACTGAAGCTTTCTTT. This encodes CASSQGRPRTEAFF.

V gene TRBV6-5 combines with J gene TRBJ2-1; no clear D. The CDR3 sequence is 14 residues long. The V gene's germline CDR1 is MNHEY and CDR2 SVGAGI. Trimming shortened V by 2 bases and J by 2 bases, and 7 bases separated the two germline ends. CDR3 region: CASSYEGPYNEQFF. CDR3 DNA sequence: TGTGCCAGCAGTTACGAAGGGCCCTACAATGAGCAGTTCTTC.